These 2 T cell receptor beta chains share one sample of origin, sequenced in a study of tumor and adjacent non-tumor tissue in lung cancer. TCRbeta libraries were built with three rounds of nested PCR, modified from ARM-PCR. One entry per CDR3 protein results from TCRdb running MiXCR on the multiplex PCR reads. Among roughly 120,000 distinct CDR3 sequences listed, 50% to 70% were seen once. This sample's RNA came from whole unsorted tissue. Distant lung tissue was collected more than 3 cm away from the tumor edge. Input material: distant non-tumor lung tissue. These receptors came from a man between 60 and 75 years old with non-small cell lung cancer.

As to this clonotype: One end of the junction is discordant with germline, which a read error may explain. This sequence joins TRBV28 and TRBJ2-2; tentative D call: TRBD1 (7 bases). The germline V gene encodes CDR1 MDHEN and CDR2 SYDVKM. The CDR3 has 16 residues. This CDR3 reads CASSLHRGPNTGGLFF. The CDR3 region has the DNA TGTGCCAGCAGTCTCCACAGGGGACCGAACACCGGGGGGCTGTTTTTT. Full variable domain (rest looked up from reference TRBV28 and TRBJ2-2): DVKVTQSSRYLVKRTGEKVFLECVQDMDHENMFWYRQDPGLGLRLIYFSYDVKMKEKGDIPEGYSVSREKKERFSLILESASTNQTSMYLCASSLHRGPNTGGLFFGEGSRLTVL.

The rearrangement links TRBV14 to TRBJ1-1; 8 bases line up with TRBD1. Looked up from germline, CDR1 is SGHDN and CDR2 is FVKESK. With V trimmed by 8 bases and J by 4 bases, 9 bases remained unmatched. The CDR3 has 14 residues. CDR3 sequence reads: CASQFSDRGTEAFF. The CDR3 bases are TGTGCCAGCCAATTCTCAGACAGGGGCACTGAAGCTTTCTTT.